One sample yielded the 23 T cell receptor beta chains listed below, sequenced in a study of T cells in Graves' hyperthyroidism and ophthalmopathy. There were TCR beta CDR3 regions amplified from RNA transcripts. Initially, a first-round RT-PCR of the TCR CDR3 employed the HTBI primer set. MiXCR, applied by TCRdb to the multiplex PCR reads, yields one record per CDR3 protein. The table shows hundreds of thousands of distinct CDR3 sequences, with approximately 15% occurring only once. The sample comprised blood. These receptors were obtained from a woman between 50 and 59 years old with Graves' ophthalmopathy.

This clonotype occurred many times. The chain employs TRBV3-1 and TRBJ2-7; no reliable D call. Germline CDR1 LGHDT, CDR2 YNNKEL (reference sequence). CDR3 length: 15 amino acids. V was shortened by 0 bases and J by 2 bases, with 11 bases between the two germline ends. In DNA, the CDR3 is TGTGCCAGCAGCCAAGACAGGAATCCCGCCTACGAGCAGTACTTC. It encodes CASSQDRNPAYEQYF.

This clonotype was seen repeatedly, ten times or more. The rearrangement joins TRBV2 to TRBJ2-2, with TRBD1 as a possible D gene (5 bases). Between the trimmed V and J ends, which lost 5 bases and 6 bases, there was a span of 10 bases. From germline, CDR1 is SNHLY and CDR2 FYNNEI. CDR3 length: 13 amino acids. The DNA for the CDR3 is TGTGCCAGCAGTCCGCAGGGTTCCGGGGAGCTGTTTTTT. It is translated as CASSPQGSGELFF.

Only a few counts were recorded for this clonotype. The chain recombines TRBV20-1 with TRBJ2-3; 9 bases fit TRBD2. V lost 5 bases, J lost 2 bases, and 14 bases stayed unmatched. In germline, CDR1 is DFQATT, CDR2 SNEGSKA (reference sequence). The CDR3 contains 17 residues. The CDR3 loop is CSARQWGLAKNTDTQYF. The CDR3, as DNA: TGCAGTGCTCGACAGTGGGGACTAGCAAAAAACACAGATACGCAGTATTTT.

This clonotype came up many times. V usage is TRBV11-3 and J usage is TRBJ2-1; 10 positions agree with TRBD2. CDR1 is SGHNT, CDR2 YENEEA, per germline. This CDR3 comprises 14 residues. V was clipped by 5 bases and J by 6 bases; unmatched bases: 4. In nucleotides, the CDR3 is TGTGCCAGCAGCGCGGGACTAGCGTTCAATGAGCAGTTCTTC. This translates into CASSAGLAFNEQFF.

This clonotype has a handful of counts. The junction departs from germline at one end; a sequencing error may be responsible. J is TRBJ2-7 and V is TRBV27, with 8 nucleotides matching TRBD1. The CDR3 has 13 amino acids. CDR1 is MNHEY and CDR2 is SMNVEV in the germline V gene (reference sequence). As DNA, the CDR3 is TGTACCAGCAGTCATGGACAGGGTCGCGAGCAGTACTTC. Protein sequence: CTSSHGQGREQYF.

V usage is TRBV11-1 and J usage is TRBJ2-7, with D perhaps matching TRBD2 (5 bases). The germline V gene has CDR1 SGHAT and CDR2 FQDESV (reference sequence). This CDR3 is 13 amino acids long. V was trimmed by 3 bases and J by 7 bases, leaving 13 bases between them. The CDR3 is CASSFGGAGEQYF. CDR3 in DNA: TGTGCCAGCAGCTTTGGAGGAGCCGGGGAGCAGTACTTC.

The chain carries TRBV27 and TRBJ2-7; a possible D gene is TRBD2 (7 bases). Trimming pared 0 bases from V and 7 bases from J, leaving 19 bases between. CDR1 is MNHEY, CDR2 SMNVEV, per germline (reference sequence). This CDR3 is 16 amino acids long. CDR3 residues: CASSLSSGVGGREQYF. The CDR3 nucleotides read TGTGCCAGCAGTTTATCCTCAGGGGTGGGGGGGCGGGAGCAGTACTTC.

In its sample, this clonotype was seen a few times. The genes are TRBV18 and TRBJ2-7; TRBD1 might be the D (6 bases). CDR1 and CDR2 (germline): KGHSH, LQKENI. The length of the CDR3 is 18 residues. V shed 5 bases and J shed 0 bases, with 23 bases lying between them. CDR3 sequence reads: CASSRTRTGTTISYEQYF. In DNA, the CDR3 is TGTGCCAGCTCAAGAACGCGGACCGGGACAACCATCTCCTACGAGCAGTACTTC.

This clonotype was counted a few times. This sequence joins TRBV6-1 and TRBJ2-3; 7 positions match TRBD2. This CDR3 comprises 16 residues. Germline CDR1 MNHNS, CDR2 SASEGT. The V segment lost 6 bases and the J segment 2 bases; nucleotides outside the gene matches: 11. CDR3 sequence: CASRGFAGVDTDTQYF. The CDR3 bases are TGTGCCAGCAGAGGTTTTGCGGGAGTTGACACAGATACGCAGTATTTT.

This clonotype was recorded at least ten times. The chain is built from TRBV7-2 and TRBJ2-7; D perhaps matches TRBD1 (5 bases). V lost 3 bases and J lost 6, with 9 bases in between. The CDR3 sequence is 12 residues long. Germline V lookup: CDR1 SGHTA, CDR2 FQGNSA. In DNA, the CDR3 is TGTGCCAGCAGCTTGGACACGTCCGAGCAGTACTTC. It encodes CASSLDTSEQYF.

The V gene is TRBV7-2, the J gene TRBJ2-5; the D is unclear. Germline assignment: CDR1 SGHTA and CDR2 FQGNSA. V was cut by 5 bases and J by 3 bases, with 10 bases left in between. This CDR3 has 13 residues. The CDR3 sequence: CASSRAKEETQYF. For the CDR3, the DNA is TGTGCCAGCAGCCGAGCAAAGGAAGAGACCCAGTACTTC.

This clonotype was counted between two and nine times. V gene TRBV6-1 combines with J gene TRBJ2-7; 12 positions agree with TRBD2. The J segment lost 3 bases and the V segment lost 5 bases, leaving 5 bases of the junction unmatched. The CDR3 has 15 residues. Per the germline V gene, CDR1 is MNHNS and CDR2 is SASEGT. CDR3 sequence reads: CASSKLAGGNYEQYF. Written as DNA, the CDR3 is TGTGCCAGCAGTAAGCTAGCGGGGGGGAACTACGAGCAGTACTTC.

This clonotype was observed a handful of times. The CDR3 nucleotides read TGTGCCAGCAGCCAGGGACAGGTGATAATCTACGAGCAGTACTTC. Translation gives CASSQGQVIIYEQYF. This chain joins TRBV14 and TRBJ2-7; TRBD1 matches 8 bases. Germline V gene lookup returns CDR1 SGHDN and CDR2 FVKESK. Losses at the gene ends were 3 bases for V and 3 bases for J; bases not matched to a gene: 7. The CDR3 runs to 15 residues.

To note about this clonotype: A read error may explain this, as a much larger clone is one base away. V usage is TRBV12-3 or TRBV12-4 and J usage is TRBJ1-5; D not certain. The CDR3 extends over 14 amino acids. Trimming shortened V by 3 bases and J by 2 bases, and 8 bases separated the two germline ends. CDR3 in amino acids: CASSFFAGNQPQHF. CDR3 sequence (DNA): TGTGCCAGCAGTTTTTTTGCGGGCAATCAGCCCCAGCATTTT.

This clonotype was observed many times. This chain connects TRBV7-6 to TRBJ2-1; a weak D match, TRBD1 (5 bases). V lost 3 bases and J 7 bases, leaving 13 bases between the germline ends. CDR3 size: 14 residues. CDR1 is SGHVS, CDR2 FNYEAQ, per germline. The CDR3 DNA follows: TGTGCCAGCAGCTTGTCCGTCAGGGCAAATGAGCAGTTCTTC. This translates into CASSLSVRANEQFF.

There are many counts of this clonotype. The chain is built from TRBV6-2 or TRBV6-3 and TRBJ1-5, with a tentative D call TRBD1 (5 bases). Germline V gene data show CDR1 as MNHEY and CDR2 as SVGEGT. V shed 0 bases and J shed 6 bases, with 12 bases lying between them. This CDR3 contains 15 residues. The DNA of the CDR3 is TGTGCCAGCAGTTACTCGAGCCGGGGGAGTCAGCCCCAGCATTTT. It is translated as CASSYSSRGSQPQHF.

This clonotype was seen ten or more times. This chain links TRBV29-1 with TRBJ2-7, with D uncertain. Germline assignment: CDR1 SQVTM and CDR2 ANQGSEA. V lost 0 bases and J lost 2, with 11 bases in between. The CDR3 has 14 residues. The CDR3 DNA follows: TGCAGCGTTGAAGAAGGCGGCAACGCCTACGAGCAGTACTTC. It encodes CSVEEGGNAYEQYF.

This clonotype was picked up many times. The chain combines TRBV2 with TRBJ2-1; D is ambiguous. The V and J ends lost 7 bases and 4 bases respectively, with 11 bases between them. Germline-derived CDR1 and CDR2 are SNHLY and FYNNEI. The CDR3 is 13 amino acids. This CDR3 reads CASNFLSYNEQFF. The CDR3 DNA reads TGTGCCAGCAACTTTCTCTCATACAATGAGCAGTTCTTC.

The chain combines TRBV3-1 with TRBJ2-2; a weak D match, TRBD1 (5 bases). CDR1 LGHDT and CDR2 YNNKEL come from the germline V gene (reference sequence). V was pared by 2 bases and J by 2 bases, with 18 bases between. The CDR3 is 18 amino acids. The CDR3 spells CASSQSTSGHGNTGELFF. The DNA of the CDR3 is TGTGCCAGCAGCCAATCCACATCTGGACACGGAAACACCGGGGAGCTGTTTTTT. Full variable domain (missing parts from reference TRBV3-1 and TRBJ2-2): DTAVSQTPKYLVTQMGNDKSIKCEQNLGHDTMYWYKQDSKKFLKIMFSYNNKELIINETVPNRFSPKSPDKAHLNLHINSLELGDSAVYFCASSQSTSGHGNTGELFFGEGSRLTVL.

This clonotype came up a few times. The V gene is TRBV4-3, the J gene TRBJ1-1; TRBD1 agrees at 8 bases. CDR1 and CDR2 (germline): LGHNA, YSLEER. The CDR3 totals 16 residues. Trimming took 3 bases from V and 2 from J; bases not matched to a gene: 8. CDR3 loop: CASSQGDRTLNTEAFF. CDR3 in DNA: TGCGCCAGCAGCCAGGGGGACAGGACTCTAAACACTGAAGCTTTCTTT.

In regard to this clonotype: A much larger clone is a single base away; this may be a read error. This is likely a read error, given that the CDR3 carries no conserved phenylalanine or tryptophan at its end. The rearrangement joins TRBV28 to TRBJ1-2, with 8 bases matching TRBD1. J lost 8 bases, V lost 5 bases, and 13 bases had no gene match. This CDR3 region has 15 residues. The germline V gene has CDR1 MDHEN and CDR2 SYDVKM. As DNA, the CDR3 is TGTGCCAGCAGTGTCGTACCGTCACAGGGGGGCGGCTACACCCTC. Residues: CASSVVPSQGGGYTL.

The chain uses TRBV5-6 and TRBJ2-2; D may be TRBD1 (5 bases). The CDR3 length is 16 residues. Germline-derived CDR1 and CDR2 are SGHDT and YYEEEE. Trimming pared 0 bases from V and 6 bases from J, leaving 15 bases between. The CDR3 here is CASSLGLQGWAGELFF. CDR3 DNA sequence: TGTGCCAGCAGCTTGGGACTCCAGGGCTGGGCCGGGGAGCTGTTTTTT.

This clonotype was found many times. This chain joins TRBV30 and TRBJ2-7, with 9 positions matching TRBD1. With V trimmed by 0 bases and J by 7 bases, 4 bases remained unmatched. The CDR3 is made up of 13 amino acids. Germline CDR1 is GTSNPN and CDR2 is SVGIG (reference sequence). The CDR3 reads CAWSVQGAGEQYF. Written as DNA, the CDR3 is TGTGCCTGGAGTGTACAGGGGGCAGGGGAGCAGTACTTC. Full variable domain (remainder filled in from reference TRBV30 and TRBJ2-7): SQTIHQWPATLVQPVGSPLSLECTVEGTSNPNLYWYRQAAGRGLQLLFYSVGIGQISSEVPQNLSASRPQDRQFILSSKKLLLSDSGFYLCAWSVQGAGEQYFGPGTRLTVT.